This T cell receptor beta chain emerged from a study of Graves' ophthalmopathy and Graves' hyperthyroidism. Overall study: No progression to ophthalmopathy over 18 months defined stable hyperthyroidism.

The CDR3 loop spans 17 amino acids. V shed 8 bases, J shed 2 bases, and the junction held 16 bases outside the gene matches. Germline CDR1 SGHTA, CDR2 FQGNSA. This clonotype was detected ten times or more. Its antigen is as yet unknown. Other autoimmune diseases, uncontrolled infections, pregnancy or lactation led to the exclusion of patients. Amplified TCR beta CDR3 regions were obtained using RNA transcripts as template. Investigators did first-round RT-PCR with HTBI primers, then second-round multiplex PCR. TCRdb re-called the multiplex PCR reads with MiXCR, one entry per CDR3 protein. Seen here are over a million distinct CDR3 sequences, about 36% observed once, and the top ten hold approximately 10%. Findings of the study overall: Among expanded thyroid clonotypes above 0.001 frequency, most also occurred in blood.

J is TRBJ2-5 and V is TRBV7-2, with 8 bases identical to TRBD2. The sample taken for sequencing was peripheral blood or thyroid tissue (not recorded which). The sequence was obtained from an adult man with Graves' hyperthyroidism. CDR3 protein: CASRRAGARPTQETQYF. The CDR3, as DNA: TGTGCCAGCCGACGAGCGGGGGCCCGACCGACTCAAGAGACCCAGTACTTC.